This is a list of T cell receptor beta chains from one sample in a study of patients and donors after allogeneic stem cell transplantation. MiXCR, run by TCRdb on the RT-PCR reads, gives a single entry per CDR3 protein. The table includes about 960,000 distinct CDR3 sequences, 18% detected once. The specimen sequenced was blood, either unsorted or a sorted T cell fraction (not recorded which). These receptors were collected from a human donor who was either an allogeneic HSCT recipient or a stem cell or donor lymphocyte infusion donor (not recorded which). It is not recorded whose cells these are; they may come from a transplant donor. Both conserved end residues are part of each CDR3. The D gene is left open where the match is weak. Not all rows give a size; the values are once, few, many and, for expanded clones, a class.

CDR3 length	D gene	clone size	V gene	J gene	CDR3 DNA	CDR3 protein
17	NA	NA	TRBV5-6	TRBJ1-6	TGTGCCAGCAGCTCGTGGGGTCAAAAACAACTAAATTCACCCCTCCACTTT	CASSSWGQKQLNSPLHF
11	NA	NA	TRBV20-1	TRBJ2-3	TGCAGTGCTAGGGTTGCAGATACGCAGTATTTT	CSARVADTQYF
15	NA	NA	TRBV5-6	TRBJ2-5	TGTGCCAGCAGCTTATTGTGGGGTCCCCAAGAGACCCAGTACTTC	CASSLLWGPQETQYF
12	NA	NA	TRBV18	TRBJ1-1	TGTGCCAGCTCACCTACCGACAGGGAAGCTTTCTTT	CASSPTDREAFF
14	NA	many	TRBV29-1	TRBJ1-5	TGCAGCGTTGCTGGCCAGGGAAAGGGTCAGCCCCAGCATTTT	CSVAGQGKGQPQHF
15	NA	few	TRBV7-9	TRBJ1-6	TGTGCCAGCAGCCGACCGACGCTTACCGATTCACCCCTCCACTTT	CASSRPTLTDSPLHF
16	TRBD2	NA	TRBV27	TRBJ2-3	TGTGCCAGCAGTTTAACTAGCGCGCCCCCTGGGGATACGCAGTATTTT	CASSLTSAPPGDTQYF
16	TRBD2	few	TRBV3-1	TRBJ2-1	TGTGCCAGCAGCCCCCGAGGGCTAGCGGGTTACAATGAGCAGTTCTTC	CASSPRGLAGYNEQFF
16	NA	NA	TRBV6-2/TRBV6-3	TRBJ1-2	TGTGCCAGCATCGCCTCTCCGGGCAGGGATAACTATGGCTACACCTTC	CASIASPGRDNYGYTF
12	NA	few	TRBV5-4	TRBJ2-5	TGTGCCAGCGGTCAGGGGCGAGAGACCCAGTACTTC	CASGQGRETQYF
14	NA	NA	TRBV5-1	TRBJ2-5	TGCGCCAGCAGCTTGCAGGGAGCCTCCGGTCCCCAGTACTTC	CASSLQGASGPQYF
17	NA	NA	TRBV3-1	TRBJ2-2	TGTGCCAGCAGCCAAGATTCTAATAGCGGGAACACCGGGGAGCTGTTTTTT	CASSQDSNSGNTGELFF
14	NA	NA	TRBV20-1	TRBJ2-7	TGCAGTGCTAGATCCGGGACGGGAGACTACGAGCAGTACTTC	CSARSGTGDYEQYF
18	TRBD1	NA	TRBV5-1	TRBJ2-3	TGCGCCAGCAGCTTGAGTCCAGGGGGATCCCAAGGGTCAGATACGCAGTATTTT	CASSLSPGGSQGSDTQYF
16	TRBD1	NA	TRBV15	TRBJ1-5	TGTGCCACCAGCAGAAGGGACAGGGGAAGCAATCAGCCCCAGCATTTT	CATSRRDRGSNQPQHF
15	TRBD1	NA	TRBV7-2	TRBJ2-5	TGTGCCAGCAGTCCCGACAGGGGCTCCCAAGAGACCCAGTACTTC	CASSPDRGSQETQYF
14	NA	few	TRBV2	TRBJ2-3	TGTGCCAGCAGTGAATTTGTTGGCACAGATACGCAGTATTTT	CASSEFVGTDTQYF
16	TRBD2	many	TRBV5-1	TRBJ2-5	TGCGCCAGCAGCTTGGTTCGAGCGGGGTTCCAAGAGACCCAGTACTTC	CASSLVRAGFQETQYF
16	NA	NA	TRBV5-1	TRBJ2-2	TGCGCCAGCAGAACGAGGGCGCGACCGGAGACCGGGGAGCTGTTTTTT	CASRTRARPETGELFF
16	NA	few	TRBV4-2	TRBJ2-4	TGTGCCAGCAGCGGACGACAGGAACGGGCCAAAAACATTCAGTACTTC	CASSGRQERAKNIQYF
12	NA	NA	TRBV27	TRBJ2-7	TGTGCCAGCAGTTTCGGGCCGCGGGAGCAGTACTTC	CASSFGPREQYF
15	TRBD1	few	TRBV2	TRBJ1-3	TGTGCCAGCAGGGGCCGACAGGGGGAAGGAAACACCATATATTTT	CASRGRQGEGNTIYF
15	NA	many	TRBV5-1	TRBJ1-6	TGCGCCAGCAGCTTGGAACAGGTCCGCGGTTCACCCCTCCACTTT	CASSLEQVRGSPLHF
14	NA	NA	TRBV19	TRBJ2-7	TGTGCCAGTAGTATCTGGGGGACAAGCTACGAGCAGTACTTC	CASSIWGTSYEQYF